This T cell receptor beta chain appears in the sequencing data of a study of T-cell reconstitution after alpha-beta-depleted transplantation in children. As regards this clonotype: Its antigen remains unknown.

Unique molecular identifiers were built into the TCRbeta library. One entry per CDR3 protein, called by TCRdb with MiXCR from the PCR reads. The table has roughly 420,000 distinct CDR3 sequences, 15% to 20% seen once; the top ten hold roughly 29%. Trimming left V 1 base short and J 8 bases short, with 27 bases between. The CDR3 totals 18 residues. Germline V gene lookup returns CDR1 SGHRS and CDR2 YFSETQ. Regarding the study as a whole: Expanded clones from the graft, numbering several hundred, reportedly supplied alpha-beta T cells about two months after transplant. The main origin of T-cell counts and diversity one year after transplant was newly produced T cells.

The source of this sequence is a boy under three years old who had a stem cell transplant for Wiskott-Aldrich syndrome, so the T cells may come from the graft donor. The chain employs TRBV5-1 and TRBJ1-1, with D tentatively TRBD1 (6 bases). Sequenced here: PBMCs, mostly from graft donor cells, sampled 360 days after TCRalphabeta/CD19-depleted stem cell transplant. In nucleotides, the CDR3 is TGCGCCAGCAGCTTGTTTCCAGGGGCCGCACTTCTCTTGCCGGAAGCTTTCTTT. Protein sequence: CASSLFPGAALLLPEAFF.